What follows are 14 T cell receptor beta chains derived from one specimen sequenced in a study of beta chain features in type 1 diabetes. Their antigens are not known. The study's findings and limits: Shorter TCRB CDR3s, moderately but significantly so, marked every one of the four CD4+ subsets in Type 1 diabetes patients.

What was sequenced were expressed TCRB transcripts, since all of the isolated RNA had been reverse transcribed. Measured with immunoSEQ multiplex PCR; TCRdb has only the in-frame clones, and not every one. The data contain 300,000 to 450,000 clones, around 12% of them singletons. Sequenced: naive CD4+ T cells from blood. These receptor sequences come from a woman aged 18 to 35 with type 1 diabetes.

This clone has a handful of counts. V usage is TRBV7-2 and J usage is TRBJ2-7; 11 nucleotides match TRBD2. Germline trimming cut 4 bases from V and 1 base from J; bases unmatched to any gene: 6. From germline, CDR1 is SGHTA and CDR2 FQGNSA. There are 16 residues in the CDR3. CDR3 sequence: CASSSVGLAVSYEQYF. The CDR3 bases are TGTGCCAGCAGCTCGGTGGGACTAGCGGTGTCCTACGAGCAGTACTTC. The variable domain in full, with the rest retrieved from reference TRBV7-2 and TRBJ2-7, is GAGVSQSPSNKVTEKGKDVELRCDPISGHTALYWYRQSLGQGLEFLIYFQGNSAPDKSGLPSDRFSAERTGGSVSTLTIQRTQQEDSAVYLCASSSVGLAVSYEQYFGPGTRLTVT.

This clone was seen a handful of times. This rearrangement joins TRBV18 to TRBJ1-1; perhaps TRBD1 as D (6 bases). This CDR3 comprises 15 residues. Trimming shortened V by 3 bases and J by 4 bases, and 15 bases separated the two germline ends. Per germline, CDR1 KGHSH and CDR2 LQKENI. In DNA form, the CDR3 reads TGTGCCAGCTCACCTGACGGGGGGGCGACCACTGAAGCTTTCTTT. It encodes CASSPDGGATTEAFF.

This clone has more than one count but fewer than ten. V and J are TRBV19 and TRBJ1-5, with a possible D match to TRBD1 (5 bases). From germline, CDR1 is LNHDA and CDR2 SQIVND (reference sequence). Trimming left V 6 bases short and J 6 bases short, with 9 bases between. This CDR3 contains 12 residues. CDR3 in DNA: TGTGCCAGTAGGGTAGGGGTTCAGCCCCAGCATTTT. This encodes CASRVGVQPQHF.

This chain links TRBV27 with TRBJ2-7; 7 bases align to TRBD2. The CDR3 is 16 amino acids. V trimming: 0 bases; J trimming: 4 bases; junction bases outside the gene matches: 9. CDR1 is MNHEY and CDR2 is SMNVEV in the germline V gene (reference sequence). The CDR3, as DNA: TGTGCCAGCAGTTTATCAGGTGGCGGGAGATCGTACGAGCAGTACTTC. Protein: CASSLSGGGRSYEQYF.

This chain links TRBV5-1 with TRBJ2-1; perhaps TRBD1 as D (6 bases). V was clipped by 1 base and J by 6 bases, with 11 bases between them. The CDR3 is 14 amino acids. Germline loops: CDR1 SGHRS, CDR2 YFSETQ. The CDR3 region is CASSLNQGSNEQFF. CDR3 bases: TGCGCCAGCAGCTTGAATCAGGGGTCCAATGAGCAGTTCTTC.

This chain connects TRBV7-8 to TRBJ1-1; 9 bases agree with TRBD1. In germline, CDR1 is SGHVS, CDR2 FQNEAQ. The CDR3 length is 17 residues. With 1 base clipped from V and 0 bases from J, the junction kept 6 bases outside the gene matches. The CDR3 bases are TGTGCCAGCAGCTTAGTGACAGGGGGGGAGATGAACACTGAAGCTTTCTTT. Its protein product is CASSLVTGGEMNTEAFF.

This clone was seen a handful of times. The V gene is TRBV13, the J gene TRBJ1-1, with unresolved D. V lost 0 bases, J lost 6 bases, and 17 bases lay in between. CDR3 length: 16 amino acids. Germline lookup yields CDR1 PRHDT and CDR2 FYEKMQ (reference sequence). In DNA, the CDR3 is TGTGCCAGCAGCTTAGGCCTCGTAGCTACGAGCGCTGAAGCTTTCTTT. This sequence encodes CASSLGLVATSAEAFF.

This clone was seen a few times. The chain combines TRBV30 with TRBJ2-7, with 7 bases identical to TRBD1. Germline V gives CDR1 GTSNPN, CDR2 SVGIG (reference sequence). The CDR3 is made up of 13 amino acids. V dropped 8 bases and J dropped 3; count of bases not matched to a gene: 10. CDR3 nucleotides: TGTGCCACCGGACAGGACCAACTCTACGAGCAGTACTTC. Amino acid sequence: CATGQDQLYEQYF.

This sequence joins TRBV4-3 and TRBJ1-6; 7 bases line up with TRBD1. CDR1 is LGHNA, CDR2 YSLEER, per germline. Trimming took 1 base from V and 7 from J; bases not matched to a gene: 4. This CDR3 is 15 amino acids long. The CDR3 is CASSQVARGNSPLHF. CDR3 DNA sequence: TGCGCCAGCAGCCAAGTAGCCAGGGGGAATTCACCCCTCCACTTT.

This clone was seen only a few times. V usage is TRBV28 and J usage is TRBJ2-7, with D perhaps TRBD1 (5 bases). The CDR3 consists of 15 residues. CDR1 and CDR2 from the germline V gene are MDHEN and SYDVKM. V was pared by 6 bases and J by 3 bases, with 18 bases between. DNA for the CDR3: TGTGCCAGCAGCCTGAACCCAGGGCCCGTCTACGAGCAGTACTTC. Translated, it gives CASSLNPGPVYEQYF.

This clone came up a few times. The CDR3 sequence: CASSQEAGGSTEAFF. Here the CDR3 DNA reads TGCGCCAGCAGCCAAGAAGCAGGGGGATCCACTGAAGCTTTCTTT. This chain connects TRBV4-1 to TRBJ1-1; 7 nucleotides agree with TRBD1. The CDR3 spans 15 residues. CDR1 is MGHRA, CDR2 YSYEKL, per germline. Losses at the gene ends were 0 bases for V and 4 bases for J; bases not matched to a gene: 5.

In its sample, this clone was seen a few times. This rearrangement joins TRBV5-1 to TRBJ2-2; 7 nucleotides agree with TRBD1. CDR1 and CDR2 (germline): SGHRS, YFSETQ. J was trimmed by 0 bases and V by 8 bases; bases with no gene match: 4. This CDR3 is built from 14 residues. The CDR3 DNA follows: TGCGCCAGTACCGGGACAGCGAACACCGGGGAGCTGTTTTTT. Its translation is CASTGTANTGELFF.

The V and J genes are TRBV25-1 and TRBJ1-5; D is perhaps TRBD1 (6 bases). The CDR3 has 14 residues. Deletions cut 3 bases from V and 3 bases from J, with 9 bases between. Germline CDR1 reads MGHDK; CDR2 reads SYGVNS. The CDR3 DNA reads as TGTGCCAGCAGTGAGTCAGGGGACAATCAGCCCCAGCATTTT. Protein: CASSESGDNQPQHF.

The rearrangement links TRBV2 to TRBJ2-1; D possibly corresponds to TRBD2 (5 bases). CDR3 size: 13 residues. Trimming took off 7 bases at V and 12 bases at J, with 19 bases between the two ends. In germline, CDR1 is SNHLY, CDR2 FYNNEI. CDR3 sequence (DNA): TGTGCCAGCACCGCACTAGTGGCCGCAGGGCAGTTCTTC. Residues: CASTALVAAGQFF.